This TCR beta chain was sequenced in a study of beta chain features in type 1 diabetes. The study, taken as a whole, reports: Whether HLA type affects TCRB rearrangement stayed undetermined in the present work.

This CDR3 region has 14 residues. Looked up from germline, CDR1 is SGHRS and CDR2 is YFSETQ. V was clipped by 4 bases and J by 2 bases, with 9 bases between them. Every bit of the isolated RNA underwent reverse transcription, so sequencing read expressed TCRB transcripts. TCRdb's table, derived via immunoSEQ multiplex PCR, lists solely in-frame clones and lacks some. The sample records 200,000 to 300,000 clones, roughly an eighth being singletons. This clone was counted only a few times. Its cognate antigen is unknown. The chain uses TRBV5-1 and TRBJ2-2; D possibly corresponds to TRBD1 (5 bases). The source material was naive CD4+ T cells from blood. The clonotype originates from a woman aged 40 to 49 in good health. This chain's CDR3 is CASSPTANTGELFF. The DNA of the CDR3 is TGCGCCAGCAGCCCGACAGCAAACACCGGGGAGCTGTTTTTT.